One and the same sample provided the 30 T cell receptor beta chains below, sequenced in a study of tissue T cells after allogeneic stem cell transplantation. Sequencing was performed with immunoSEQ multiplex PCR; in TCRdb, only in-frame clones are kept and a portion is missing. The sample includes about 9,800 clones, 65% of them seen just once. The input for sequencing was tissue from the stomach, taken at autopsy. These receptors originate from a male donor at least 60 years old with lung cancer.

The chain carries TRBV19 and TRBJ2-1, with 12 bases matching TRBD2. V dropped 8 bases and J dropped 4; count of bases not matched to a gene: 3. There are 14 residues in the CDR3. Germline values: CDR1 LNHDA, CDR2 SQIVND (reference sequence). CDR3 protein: CASSLAGGYNEQFF. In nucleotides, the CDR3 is TGTGCCAGTTCCCTAGCGGGGGGGTACAATGAGCAGTTCTTC.

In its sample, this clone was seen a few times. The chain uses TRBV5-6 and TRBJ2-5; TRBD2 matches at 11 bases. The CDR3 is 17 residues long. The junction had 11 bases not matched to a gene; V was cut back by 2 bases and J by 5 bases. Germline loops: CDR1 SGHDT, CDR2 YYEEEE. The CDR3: CASSFSTSGATRETQYF. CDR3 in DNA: TGTGCCAGCAGCTTCTCGACTAGCGGGGCCACTAGGGAGACCCAGTACTTC. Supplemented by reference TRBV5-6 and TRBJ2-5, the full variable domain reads DAGVTQSPTHLIKTRGQQVTLRCSPKSGHDTVSWYQQALGQGPQFIFQYYEEEERQRGNFPDRFSGHQFPNYSSELNVNALLLGDSALYLCASSFSTSGATRETQYFGPGTRLLVL.

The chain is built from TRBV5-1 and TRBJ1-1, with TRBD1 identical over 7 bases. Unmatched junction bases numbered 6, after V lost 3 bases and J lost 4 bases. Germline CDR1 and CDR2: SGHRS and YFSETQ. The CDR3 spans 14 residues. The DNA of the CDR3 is TGCGCCAGCAGCTCTTCAGGGGGGCCCACTGAAGCTTTCTTT. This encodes CASSSSGGPTEAFF.

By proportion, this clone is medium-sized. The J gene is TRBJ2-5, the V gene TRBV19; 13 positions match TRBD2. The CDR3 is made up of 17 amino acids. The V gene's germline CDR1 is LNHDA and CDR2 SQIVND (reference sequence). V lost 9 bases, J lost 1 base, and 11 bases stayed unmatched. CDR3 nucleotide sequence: TGTGCCAGCCGGAGACTAGCGGGGGGAGACATCCAAGAGACCCAGTACTTC. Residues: CASRRLAGGDIQETQYF. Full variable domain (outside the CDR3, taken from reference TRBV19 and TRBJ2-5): DGGITQSPKYLFRKEGQNVTLSCEQNLNHDAMYWYRQDPGQGLRLIYYSQIVNDFQKGDIAEGYSVSREKKESFPLTVTSAQKNPTAFYLCASRRLAGGDIQETQYFGPGTRLLVL.

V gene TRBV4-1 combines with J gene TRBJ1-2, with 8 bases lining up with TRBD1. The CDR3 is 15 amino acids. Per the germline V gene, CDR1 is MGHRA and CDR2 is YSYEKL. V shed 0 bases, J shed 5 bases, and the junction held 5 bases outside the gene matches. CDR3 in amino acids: CASSQDGTGGYGYTF. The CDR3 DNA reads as TGCGCCAGCAGCCAAGACGGGACAGGAGGGTATGGCTACACCTTC.

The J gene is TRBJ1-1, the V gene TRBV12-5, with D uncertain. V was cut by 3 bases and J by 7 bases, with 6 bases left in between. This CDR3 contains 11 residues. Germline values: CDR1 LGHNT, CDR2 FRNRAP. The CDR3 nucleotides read TGTGCTAGTGGTTTCGGGAATGAAGCTTTCTTT. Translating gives CASGFGNEAFF. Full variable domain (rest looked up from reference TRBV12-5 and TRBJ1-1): DARVTQTPRHKVTEMGQEVTMRCQPILGHNTVFWYRQTMMQGLELLAYFRNRAPLDDSGMPKDRFSAEMPDATLATLKIQPSEPRDSAVYFCASGFGNEAFFGQGTRLTVV.

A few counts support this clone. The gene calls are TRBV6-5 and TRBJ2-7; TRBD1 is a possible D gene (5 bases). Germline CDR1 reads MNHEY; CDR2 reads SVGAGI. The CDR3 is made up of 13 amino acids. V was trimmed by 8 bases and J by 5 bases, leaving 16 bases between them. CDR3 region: CASGKLQGDEQYF. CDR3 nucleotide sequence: TGTGCCAGCGGAAAGTTGCAGGGCGACGAGCAGTACTTC.

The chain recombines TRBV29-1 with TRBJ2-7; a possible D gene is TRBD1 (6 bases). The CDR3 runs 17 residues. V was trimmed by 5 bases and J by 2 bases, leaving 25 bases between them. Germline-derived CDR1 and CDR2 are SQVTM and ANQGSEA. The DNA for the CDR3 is TGCAGCGTTTCTGGGGAGACCGGACAGACCTACCCCTACGAGCAGTACTTC. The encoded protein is CSVSGETGQTYPYEQYF.

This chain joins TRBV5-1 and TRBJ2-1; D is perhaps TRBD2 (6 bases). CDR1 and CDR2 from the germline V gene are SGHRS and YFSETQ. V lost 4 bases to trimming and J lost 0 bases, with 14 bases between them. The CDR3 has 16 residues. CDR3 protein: CASSPEGRSSYNEQFF. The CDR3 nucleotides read TGCGCCAGCAGCCCGGAGGGACGGAGCTCCTACAATGAGCAGTTCTTC.

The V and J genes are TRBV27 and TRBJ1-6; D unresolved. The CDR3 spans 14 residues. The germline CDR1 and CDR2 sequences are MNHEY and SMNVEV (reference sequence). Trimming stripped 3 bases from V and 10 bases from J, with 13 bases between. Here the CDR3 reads CASSFGAPGSPLHF. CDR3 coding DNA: TGTGCCAGCAGTTTCGGTGCTCCGGGATCACCCCTCCACTTT.

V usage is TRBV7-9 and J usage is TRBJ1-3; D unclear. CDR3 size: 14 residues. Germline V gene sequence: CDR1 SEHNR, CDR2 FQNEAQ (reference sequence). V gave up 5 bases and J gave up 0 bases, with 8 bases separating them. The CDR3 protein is CASSPRPSGNTIYF. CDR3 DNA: TGTGCCAGCAGCCCCAGGCCCTCTGGAAACACCATATATTTT.

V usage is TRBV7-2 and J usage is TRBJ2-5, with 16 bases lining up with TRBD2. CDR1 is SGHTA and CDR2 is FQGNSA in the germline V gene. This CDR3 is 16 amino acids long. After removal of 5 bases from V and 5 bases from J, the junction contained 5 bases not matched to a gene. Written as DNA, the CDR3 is TGTGCCAGCAGCGGGACTAGCGGGGGGGCTGGGGAGACCCAGTACTTC. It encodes CASSGTSGGAGETQYF. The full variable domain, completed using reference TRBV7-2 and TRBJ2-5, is GAGVSQSPSNKVTEKGKDVELRCDPISGHTALYWYRQSLGQGLEFLIYFQGNSAPDKSGLPSDRFSAERTGGSVSTLTIQRTQQEDSAVYLCASSGTSGGAGETQYFGPGTRLLVL.

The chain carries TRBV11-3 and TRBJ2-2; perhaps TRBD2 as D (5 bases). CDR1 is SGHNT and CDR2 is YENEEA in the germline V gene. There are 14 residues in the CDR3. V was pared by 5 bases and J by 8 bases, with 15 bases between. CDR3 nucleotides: TGTGCCAGCAGCCCGACGAGGGCCCTAGGGGAGCTGTTTTTT. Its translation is CASSPTRALGELFF. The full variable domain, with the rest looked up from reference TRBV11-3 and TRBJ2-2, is EAGVVQSPRYKIIEKKQPVAFWCNPISGHNTLYWYLQNLGQGPELLIRYENEEAVDDSQLPKDRFSAERLKGVDSTLKIQPAELGDSAVYLCASSPTRALGELFFGEGSRLTVL.

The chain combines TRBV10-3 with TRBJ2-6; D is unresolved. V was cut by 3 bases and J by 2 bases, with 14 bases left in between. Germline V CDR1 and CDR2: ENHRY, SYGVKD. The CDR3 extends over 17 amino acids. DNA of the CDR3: TGTGCCATCAGTGACTCACCCGGTCTACCTGGGGCCAACGTCCTGACTTTC. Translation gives CAISDSPGLPGANVLTF.

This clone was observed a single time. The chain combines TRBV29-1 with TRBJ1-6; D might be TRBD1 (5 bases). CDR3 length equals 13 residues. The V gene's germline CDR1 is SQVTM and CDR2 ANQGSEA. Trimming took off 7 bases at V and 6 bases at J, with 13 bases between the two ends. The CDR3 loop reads CSAGTGGNSPLHF. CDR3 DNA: TGCAGCGCCGGGACCGGGGGTAATTCACCCCTCCACTTT.

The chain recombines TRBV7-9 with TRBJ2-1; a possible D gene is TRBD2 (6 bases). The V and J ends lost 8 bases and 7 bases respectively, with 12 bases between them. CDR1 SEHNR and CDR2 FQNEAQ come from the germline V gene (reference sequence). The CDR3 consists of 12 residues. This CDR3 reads CASRRALNEQFF. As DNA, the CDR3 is TGTGCCAGCCGGAGGGCCCTAAATGAGCAGTTCTTC.

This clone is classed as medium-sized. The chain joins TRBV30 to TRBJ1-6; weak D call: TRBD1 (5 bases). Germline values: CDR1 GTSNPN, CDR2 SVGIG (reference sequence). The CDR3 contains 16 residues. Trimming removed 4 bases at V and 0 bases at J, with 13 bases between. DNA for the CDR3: TGTGCCTGGACAAGGGAGGGGAGCTCCTATAATTCACCCCTCCACTTT. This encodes CAWTREGSSYNSPLHF.

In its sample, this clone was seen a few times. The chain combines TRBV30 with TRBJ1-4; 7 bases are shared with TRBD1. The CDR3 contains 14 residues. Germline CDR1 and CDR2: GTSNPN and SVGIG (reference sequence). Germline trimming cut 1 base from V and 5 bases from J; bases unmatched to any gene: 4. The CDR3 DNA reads TGTGCCTGGAGTGCCCTGGGACAGAATGAAAAACTGTTTTTT. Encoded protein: CAWSALGQNEKLFF.

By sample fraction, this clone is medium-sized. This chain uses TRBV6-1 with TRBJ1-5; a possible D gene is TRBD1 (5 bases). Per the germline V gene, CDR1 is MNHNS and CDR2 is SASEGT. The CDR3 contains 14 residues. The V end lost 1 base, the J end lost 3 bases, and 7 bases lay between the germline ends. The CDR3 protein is CASSEGQFNQPQHF. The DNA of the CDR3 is TGTGCCAGCAGTGAAGGACAGTTCAATCAGCCCCAGCATTTT.

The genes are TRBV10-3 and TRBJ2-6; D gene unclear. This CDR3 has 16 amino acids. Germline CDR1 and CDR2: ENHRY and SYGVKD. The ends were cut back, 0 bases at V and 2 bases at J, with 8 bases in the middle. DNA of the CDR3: TGTGCCATCAGTGAGTCTGGGCTAGCTGGGGCCAACGTCCTGACTTTC. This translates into CAISESGLAGANVLTF.

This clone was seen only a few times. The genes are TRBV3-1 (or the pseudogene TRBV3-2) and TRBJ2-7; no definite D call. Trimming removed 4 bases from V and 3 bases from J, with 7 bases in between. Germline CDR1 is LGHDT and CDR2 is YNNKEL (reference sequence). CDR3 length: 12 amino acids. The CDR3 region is CASSLASYEQYF. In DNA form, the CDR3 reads TGTGCCAGCAGCCTCGCCAGCTACGAGCAGTACTTC.

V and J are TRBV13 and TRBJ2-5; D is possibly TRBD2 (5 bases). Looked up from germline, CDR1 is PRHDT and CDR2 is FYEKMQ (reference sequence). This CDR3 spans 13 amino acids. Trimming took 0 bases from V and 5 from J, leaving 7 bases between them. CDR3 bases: TGTGCCAGCAGCTTAGGAGAGCGGGAGACCCAGTACTTC. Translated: CASSLGERETQYF.

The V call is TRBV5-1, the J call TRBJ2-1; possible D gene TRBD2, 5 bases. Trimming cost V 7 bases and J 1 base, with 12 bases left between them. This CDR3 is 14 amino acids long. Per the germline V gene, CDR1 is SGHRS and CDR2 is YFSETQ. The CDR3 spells CASGEGPSYNEQFF. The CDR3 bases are TGCGCCAGCGGTGAGGGCCCATCCTACAATGAGCAGTTCTTC.

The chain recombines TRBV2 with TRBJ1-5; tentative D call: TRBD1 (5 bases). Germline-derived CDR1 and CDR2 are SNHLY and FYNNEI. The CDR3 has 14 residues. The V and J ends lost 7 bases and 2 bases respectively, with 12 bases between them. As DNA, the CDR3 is TGTGCCAGCATGGGGCGACAGCGCAATCAGCCCCAGCATTTT. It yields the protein CASMGRQRNQPQHF.

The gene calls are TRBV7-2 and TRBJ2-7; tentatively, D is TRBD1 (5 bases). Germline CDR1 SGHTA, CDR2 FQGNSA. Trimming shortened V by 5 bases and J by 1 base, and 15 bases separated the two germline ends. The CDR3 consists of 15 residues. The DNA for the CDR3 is TGTGCCAGCAGCCTGACAGTTTCCCCTTCCTACGAGCAGTACTTC. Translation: CASSLTVSPSYEQYF.

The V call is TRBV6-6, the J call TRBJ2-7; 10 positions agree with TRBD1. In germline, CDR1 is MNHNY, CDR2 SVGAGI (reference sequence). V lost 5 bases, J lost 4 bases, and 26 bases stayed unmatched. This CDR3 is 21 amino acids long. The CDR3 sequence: CASSPLRTGGAQGASTYEQYF. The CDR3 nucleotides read TGTGCCAGCAGTCCCCTTCGGACAGGGGGGGCCCAGGGGGCCTCTACGTACGAGCAGTACTTC.

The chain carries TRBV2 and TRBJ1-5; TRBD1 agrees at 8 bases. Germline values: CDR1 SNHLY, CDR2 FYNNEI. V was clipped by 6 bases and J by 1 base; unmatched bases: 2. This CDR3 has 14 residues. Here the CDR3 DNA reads TGTGCCAGCAGCCGGGACAGGAGCAATCAGCCCCAGCATTTT. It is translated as CASSRDRSNQPQHF.

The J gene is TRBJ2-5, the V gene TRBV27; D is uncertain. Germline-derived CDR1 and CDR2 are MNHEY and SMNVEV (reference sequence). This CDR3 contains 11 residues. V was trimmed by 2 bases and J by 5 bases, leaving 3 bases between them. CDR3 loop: CASSLGETQYF. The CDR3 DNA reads TGTGCCAGCAGTTTAGGGGAGACCCAGTACTTC.

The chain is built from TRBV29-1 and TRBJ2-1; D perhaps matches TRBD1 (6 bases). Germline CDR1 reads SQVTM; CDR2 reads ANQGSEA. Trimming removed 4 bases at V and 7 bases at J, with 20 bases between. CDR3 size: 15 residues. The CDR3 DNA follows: TGCAGCGTTGGAGGGGGTCTGGCGTACGGTAATGAGCAGTTCTTC. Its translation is CSVGGGLAYGNEQFF.

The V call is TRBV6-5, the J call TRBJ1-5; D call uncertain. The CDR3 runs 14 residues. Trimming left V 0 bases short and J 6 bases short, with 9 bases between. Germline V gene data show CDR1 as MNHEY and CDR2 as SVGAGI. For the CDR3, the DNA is TGTGCCAGCAGTTACTCGGGGAGTACTCAGCCCCAGCATTTT. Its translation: CASSYSGSTQPQHF.